The 31 T cell receptor beta chains below come from one sample, sequenced in a study of blood T cell repertoires in COVID-19. The data were produced by immunoSEQ multiplex PCR, yet TCRdb's version contains in-frame clones alone and is incomplete. The sample lists about 100,000 clones, approximately 81% occurring once. Sequencing was carried out using peripheral blood. The source of these receptors is a human donor in a cohort sampled during active COVID-19.

The sample holds a few counts of this clone. This chain connects TRBV3-1 (or the pseudogene TRBV3-2) to TRBJ2-5; tentatively, D is TRBD2 (5 bases). Per the germline V gene, CDR1 is LGHDT and CDR2 is YNNKEL (reference sequence). Trimming left V 1 base short and J 7 bases short, with 13 bases between. The CDR3 is 14 amino acids. CDR3 nucleotides: TGTGCCAGCAGCCAAGCTGGCGGGCCTCCGACCCAGTACTTC. Translation: CASSQAGGPPTQYF.

The V and J genes are TRBV12-5 and TRBJ1-6, with 8 bases identical to TRBD1. The ends lost 7 bases at V and 8 bases at J; junction bases unmatched: 7. CDR3 length: 14 residues. In germline, CDR1 is LGHNT, CDR2 FRNRAP. The CDR3 region has the DNA TGTGCTAGTGAAACAGGGGGGTATGATTCACCCCTCCACTTT. Its translation: CASETGGYDSPLHF.

This chain joins TRBV11-2 and TRBJ1-1; D gene unclear. V lost 3 bases to trimming and J lost 4 bases, with 6 bases between them. The CDR3 totals 12 residues. The V gene's germline CDR1 is SGHAT and CDR2 FQNNGV. CDR3: CASSFQATEAFF. The CDR3 bases are TGTGCCAGCAGCTTCCAGGCCACTGAAGCTTTCTTT.

J is TRBJ2-7 and V is TRBV10-3; 8 nucleotides align to TRBD2. J gave up 2 bases and V 10 bases, and 10 bases lay outside the gene matches. Germline CDR1 and CDR2: ENHRY and SYGVKD. The CDR3 sequence is 14 residues long. The CDR3, as DNA: TGTGCCACTTCCGATAGCGGGGCGACCTACGAGCAGTACTTC. This translates into CATSDSGATYEQYF.

The chain couples TRBV18 to TRBJ2-7, with a weak D call TRBD1 (5 bases). Trimming took off 5 bases at V and 3 bases at J, with 11 bases between the two ends. This CDR3 comprises 13 residues. Germline values: CDR1 KGHSH, CDR2 LQKENI. The CDR3 is CASSATQGYEQYF. The CDR3 bases are TGTGCCAGCTCAGCAACGCAGGGCTACGAGCAGTACTTC. Based on the CDR3 plus reference TRBV18 and TRBJ2-7, the full variable domain is NAGVMQNPRHLVRRRGQEARLRCSPMKGHSHVYWYRQLPEEGLKFMVYLQKENIIDESGMPKERFSAEFPKEGPSILRIQQVVRGDSAAYFCASSATQGYEQYFGPGTRLTVT.

The chain is built from TRBV19 and TRBJ1-5; no definite D call. Germline-derived CDR1 and CDR2 are LNHDA and SQIVND (reference sequence). Deletions cut 9 bases from V and 3 bases from J, with 21 bases between. CDR3 length equals 16 residues. The CDR3 DNA reads TGTGCCAGCAACCTCTTGGGAGCCGGGTCCAATCAGCCCCAGCATTTT. Amino acids: CASNLLGAGSNQPQHF.

This chain uses TRBV7-2 with TRBJ2-2; possibly TRBD2 for D (6 bases). Trimming left V 1 base short and J 4 bases short, with 10 bases between. There are 15 residues in the CDR3. CDR1 and CDR2 from the germline V gene are SGHTA and FQGNSA. The CDR3 bases are TGTGCCAGCAGCTTAGGGGGGGTAGGCACCGGGGAGCTGTTTTTT. This codes for CASSLGGVGTGELFF.

This chain joins TRBV30 and TRBJ2-3; no clear D gene. With 1 base removed from V and 8 bases from J, the gap between germline ends came to 10 bases. Germline CDR1 is GTSNPN and CDR2 is SVGIG (reference sequence). The CDR3 spans 12 residues. CDR3 in DNA: TGTGCCTGGAGTGGGGTGGGCTTTACGCAGTATTTT. It is translated as CAWSGVGFTQYF.

Details on this clone: This sample includes further DNA sequences coding for the same CDR3. This chain connects TRBV7-2 to TRBJ1-1; D remains ambiguous. Per germline, CDR1 SGHTA and CDR2 FQGNSA. The CDR3 spans 13 residues. V was shortened by 1 base and J by 1 base, with 4 bases between the two germline ends. CDR3 protein: CASSLGQNTEAFF. The CDR3 coding sequence is TGTGCCAGCAGCTTAGGGCAGAACACTGAAGCTTTCTTT.

V gene TRBV7-6 combines with J gene TRBJ1-1, with a possible D match to TRBD1 (5 bases). This CDR3 comprises 16 residues. CDR1 and CDR2 (germline): SGHVS, FNYEAQ. V dropped 5 bases and J dropped 4 bases, with 20 bases sitting between them. CDR3: CASSPSPQGVGTEAFF. CDR3 coding DNA: TGTGCCAGCAGCCCTAGTCCCCAAGGGGTAGGCACTGAAGCTTTCTTT.

The gene calls are TRBV11-3 and TRBJ2-1; TRBD2 matches at 12 bases. The trim removed 1 base at V and 9 bases at J, leaving 4 bases unmatched. CDR1 is SGHNT and CDR2 is YENEEA in the germline V gene. The CDR3 spans 15 residues. CDR3 sequence reads: CASSLGLAGGSEQFF. The CDR3 bases are TGTGCCAGCAGCTTAGGCCTAGCGGGGGGGAGTGAGCAGTTCTTC.

This clone has just a few counts. V usage is TRBV9 and J usage is TRBJ2-1; TRBD2 agrees at 7 bases. The length of the CDR3 is 14 residues. The germline V gene encodes CDR1 SGDLS and CDR2 YYNGEE. The V and J ends lost 2 bases and 5 bases, in that order; junction bases with no gene match: 4. CDR3 in amino acids: CASSVRDYNNEQFF. The CDR3 DNA follows: TGTGCCAGCAGCGTCCGGGACTATAACAATGAGCAGTTCTTC.

The rearrangement links TRBV18 to TRBJ1-2, with 9 bases lining up with TRBD1. The ends lost 1 base at V and 1 base at J; junction bases unmatched: 4. Germline V CDR1 and CDR2: KGHSH, LQKENI. The CDR3 covers 16 residues. CDR3 residues: CASSPRRDRDNYGYTF. The CDR3 DNA follows: TGTGCCAGCTCACCACGCCGGGACAGGGATAACTATGGCTACACCTTC.

This rearrangement joins TRBV7-2 to TRBJ2-1; D is ambiguous. The V end was cut by 5 bases, the J end by 6 bases, with 14 bases between. The CDR3 loop spans 14 amino acids. The germline V gene encodes CDR1 SGHTA and CDR2 FQGNSA. The CDR3 coding sequence is TGTGCCAGCAGCCACGACTTTGTGGCCAATGAGCAGTTCTTC. This sequence encodes CASSHDFVANEQFF.

This chain uses TRBV2 with TRBJ2-7; no clear D gene. V lost 5 bases to trimming and J lost 2 bases, with 7 bases between them. From germline, CDR1 is SNHLY and CDR2 FYNNEI. CDR3 length: 12 amino acids. The CDR3, as DNA: TGTGCCAGCAGTTACACCACCTACGAGCAGTACTTC. Residues: CASSYTTYEQYF.

Here the CDR3 DNA reads TGTGCCAGCAGTGACCCGACTAGCTGGTACGAGCAGTACTTC. Protein: CASSDPTSWYEQYF. The chain uses TRBV6-1 and TRBJ2-7; the match to TRBD2 covers 7 bases. The germline V gene encodes CDR1 MNHNS and CDR2 SASEGT. The V gene end was trimmed by 3 bases and the J gene end by 4 bases; junction bases not matched to a gene: 6. The CDR3 is made up of 14 amino acids.

The DNA for the CDR3 is TGCGCCAGCAGCTTCTCGGGGACAGTCCGAAGCACAGATACGCAGTATTTT. This sequence encodes CASSFSGTVRSTDTQYF. The chain has TRBV5-1 and TRBJ2-3, with 7 bases lining up with TRBD1. The CDR3 length is 17 residues. The J segment lost 0 bases and the V segment lost 2 bases, leaving 9 bases of the junction unmatched. The germline gives CDR1 SGHRS, CDR2 YFSETQ.

The rearrangement links TRBV7-2 to TRBJ2-3; TRBD2 matches 7 bases. Unmatched junction bases numbered 11, after V lost 4 bases and J lost 4 bases. The germline V gene encodes CDR1 SGHTA and CDR2 FQGNSA. This CDR3 spans 16 amino acids. CDR3 in amino acids: CASSSLGGSKSDTQYF. The CDR3 DNA reads TGTGCCAGCAGCTCCCTCGGCGGGAGTAAATCAGATACGCAGTATTTT.

The chain recombines TRBV5-1 with TRBJ2-6; the D is unclear. CDR1 is SGHRS and CDR2 is YFSETQ in the germline V gene. This CDR3 has 15 amino acids. Trimming removed 2 bases from V and 0 bases from J, with 6 bases in between. The CDR3 loop reads CASSLQISGANVLTF. CDR3 coding DNA: TGCGCCAGCAGCTTACAGATCTCTGGGGCCAACGTCCTGACTTTC.

This rearrangement joins TRBV21-1 to TRBJ1-3; the D call of TRBD1 is as the table states it, not checked on the DNA. TRBV21-1 is recorded as a pseudogene. The CDR3 length is 14 residues. CDR3: CASRTVLDGNTIYF. The CDR3 nucleotides read TGTGCCAGCCGTACAGTCCTCGATGGAAACACCATATATTTT.

The J gene is TRBJ1-2, the V gene TRBV19, with 7 bases identical to TRBD1. Trimming cost V 6 bases and J 4 bases; bases outside gene matches: 11. Germline V gene data show CDR1 as LNHDA and CDR2 as SQIVND (reference sequence). The CDR3 loop spans 15 amino acids. The CDR3 sequence is CASSLSAQGTYGYTF. The CDR3 DNA reads as TGTGCCAGTAGCCTGTCGGCACAGGGGACCTATGGCTACACCTTC.

The V gene is TRBV6-6, the J gene TRBJ2-7; the D gene is possibly TRBD2 (6 bases). Per the germline V gene, CDR1 is MNHNY and CDR2 is SVGAGI (reference sequence). The CDR3 is made up of 15 amino acids. V lost 3 bases to trimming and J lost 0 bases, with 12 bases between them. The CDR3 spells CASSYGGLNSYEQYF. In nucleotides, the CDR3 is TGTGCCAGCAGTTATGGGGGACTGAACTCCTACGAGCAGTACTTC.

The rearrangement joins TRBV9 to TRBJ2-3; tentative D call: TRBD1 (5 bases). CDR3 size: 15 residues. Trimming took 1 base from V and 0 from J, leaving 9 bases between them. Per the germline V gene, CDR1 is SGDLS and CDR2 is YYNGEE. This CDR3 reads CASSVTGQSTDTQYF. Written as DNA, the CDR3 is TGTGCCAGCAGCGTAACCGGACAAAGCACAGATACGCAGTATTTT.

This clone was seen only a few times. The V gene is TRBV7-2, the J gene TRBJ2-7; 7 positions match TRBD1. V lost 5 bases to trimming and J lost 4 bases; unmatched junction nucleotides: 8. CDR1 is SGHTA and CDR2 is FQGNSA in the germline V gene. There are 14 residues in the CDR3. This CDR3 reads CASSHRQGTYEQYF. CDR3 coding DNA: TGTGCCAGCAGCCACCGACAGGGAACATACGAGCAGTACTTC.

This clone was seen a few times. The chain couples TRBV23-1 to TRBJ2-7; the D gene is possibly TRBD2 (5 bases). TRBV23-1 is an ORF for which the function is uncertain. The CDR3 contains 15 residues. V was cut by 1 base and J by 9 bases, with 19 bases left in between. The CDR3 bases are TGCGCCAGCAGTCAATATGGGGAGCGGCCACTAAGGCAGTACTTC. Its protein product is CASSQYGERPLRQYF.

This clone has only one observation. The genes are TRBV7-2 and TRBJ1-5; 7 positions agree with TRBD1. Trimming took 4 bases from V and 3 from J; bases not matched to a gene: 15. This CDR3 spans 18 amino acids. Per the germline V gene, CDR1 is SGHTA and CDR2 is FQGNSA. CDR3 sequence: CASSSALTGTDYNQPQHF. The CDR3, as DNA: TGTGCCAGCAGCTCCGCCCTTACCGGGACAGACTACAATCAGCCCCAGCATTTT.

The chain employs TRBV7-6 and TRBJ1-5; TRBD1 might be the D (6 bases). V was clipped by 1 base and J by 4 bases, with 11 bases between them. From germline, CDR1 is SGHVS and CDR2 FNYEAQ. CDR3 size: 15 residues. The CDR3 sequence: CASSLEAQGNQPQHF. The CDR3 DNA is TGTGCCAGCAGCTTAGAGGCACAGGGTAATCAGCCCCAGCATTTT.

The gene calls are TRBV3-1 (or the pseudogene TRBV3-2) and TRBJ1-4, with D perhaps TRBD1 (6 bases). This CDR3 contains 17 residues. V lost 3 bases to trimming and J lost 0 bases, with 14 bases between them. CDR1 and CDR2 from the germline V gene are LGHDT and YNNKEL (reference sequence). The CDR3 sequence: CASSHNRDIATNEKLFF. Written as DNA, the CDR3 is TGTGCCAGCAGCCATAACCGGGACATTGCAACTAATGAAAAACTGTTTTTT.

This chain links TRBV19 with TRBJ1-2; D is perhaps TRBD1 (5 bases). Trimming removed 8 bases at V and 4 bases at J, with 17 bases between. CDR1 and CDR2 (germline): LNHDA, SQIVND (reference sequence). This CDR3 has 14 residues. The DNA of the CDR3 is TGTGCCAGTGAAGTGACGCAGGGTAGCTATGGCTACACCTTC. Amino acids: CASEVTQGSYGYTF.

This chain links TRBV6-5 with TRBJ2-7; 7 nucleotides line up with TRBD2. V was pared by 9 bases and J by 0 bases, with 11 bases of the junction left unmatched. Germline CDR1 and CDR2: MNHEY and SVGAGI. The CDR3 covers 15 residues. In DNA, the CDR3 is TGTGCCAGTCTTCGGGGGGAAGGGAGCTCCTACGAGCAGTACTTC. This gives the protein CASLRGEGSSYEQYF.

This sequence joins TRBV2 and TRBJ2-7, with TRBD1 identical over 8 bases. Germline lookup yields CDR1 SNHLY and CDR2 FYNNEI. Trimming removed 6 bases from V and 2 bases from J; junction bases left unmatched: 9. The CDR3 spans 15 residues. The CDR3 DNA reads as TGTGCCAGCAGAACTCACAGGGGGAAGGCCTACGAGCAGTACTTC. This translates into CASRTHRGKAYEQYF.